This T cell receptor (beta chain) comes out of a study of shared clonotypes between healthy human individuals (dated by TCRdb to about 2020). Background on the whole study: The cohort included three men and a couple of women between 18 and 49 years of age. For each donor, CD4 naive and CD4 memory were each run on three plates, CD8 naive on two plates, and CD8 memory on one plate. The study deeply sequenced blood TCR repertoires of about 5 healthy adults to estimate repertoire size and the extent of clonotype sharing between individuals. Different laboratories and diverse techniques were used to prepare libraries and sequence TCR repertoires, to increase sequencing depth and limit assay-specific biases. Per donor, leukapheresis produced somewhere between about 0.85 and 8.9 billion PBMCs. Overall results and qualifications from the work: Compared with non-shared clonotypes, the clonotypes found in all four sorted-subset donors had higher generation probabilities. Estimated clonotype richness was generally larger for naive than for memory subsets. Because the study included only a small number of donors, the genetic and exposure-history diversity represented was limited. Sampling was restricted to blood, and TCR repertoires in tissues likely differ from the TCR repertoires found in blood. Even with the large sequencing depth, rarefaction of the sorted-subset datasets indicated that sequencing was incomplete. Sharing across several donors was observed for 5% to 6.5% of naive CD4, 3.5% of naive CD8, 2% to 2.5% of memory CD4, and less than 0.45% of memory CD8 clonotypes. Pairwise subsampling indicated that sequencing depth was expected to affect the degree of clonotype sharing among donors.

The donors were healthy, HIV-negative adults with no recently reported acute infections or vaccinations. All donors were Caucasian adults living in Nashville, Tennessee, USA. CD4+ T cells were enriched through magnetic negative selection, after which naive cells were positively selected on CD45RA and the remaining negative fraction served as the memory subset. Blood was obtained by leukapheresis, after which PBMCs were separated by Ficoll-Histopaque density gradient centrifugation and cryopreserved in liquid nitrogen vapor phase. Analytical flow cytometry was used to check the purity and quantity of each magnetically sorted T cell population. Each sorted fraction had its genomic DNA isolated and then quantified by UV absorbance on a Nanodrop 2000c. Using the deep immunoSEQ assay, TCR CDR3 regions were amplified from genomic DNA by multiplex PCR. Extracted genomic DNA from each cell subset was spread evenly across all wells of several immunoSEQ 96-well plates, with each plate serving as a replicate. For sorted subsets, about 200 ng genomic DNA, equal to tens of thousands of T cell genomes, was loaded into each replicate PCR. Purified libraries were quantified with a Qubit 3.0 fluorometer, sized on a Bioanalyzer 2100, and re-quantified with the KAPA Library Quantification kit. Every immunoSEQ 96-well plate was sequenced on a dedicated single-read 150-cycle Illumina NextSeq 550 flow cell. As for the original processing: The immunoSEQ output contained only junctional sequences without quality scores, so filtering could not match that applied to full-length reads. To assign V/J genes and CDR3, sequences were annotated using PyIR, a Python wrapper for IgBLAST v1.9, with IMGT germline references. Reads were filtered out if the reads had weak V/J assignments (E-value above 1e-6), no CDR3, stop codons, out-of-frame junctions, or ambiguous translated residues. V3J clonotypes were defined by identical inferred V gene, J gene, and CDR3 amino acid sequence. Percentage overlap between repertoires was calculated by dividing the number of shared unique clonotypes by the size of the smaller repertoire. Richness of each repertoire was evaluated using RTK rarefaction, the Chao1 estimator, and Recon v2.1 estimates of unobserved clonotypes. For all TCRbeta clonotypes obtained by the gDNA method from a handful of donors, generation probabilities were computed with OLGA. The clones in this table, taken by TCRdb from immuneACCESS, are in-frame only. Not every clone is retained; where verified, under half of the shortfall comes from an unresolved V gene, and the cause of the rest is unknown. Clone size and the V and J calls come from that table; the DNA yielded D and trimming. This sample is represented by 950,000 to 1,100,000 clones; roughly 74% of them were singletons. The ten biggest clones cover 0.61% of the sample.

For this clone: Its antigen remains unidentified. It has no much larger one-base neighbor in the sample; base qualities were not kept.

The sample was memory CD4+ T cells from PBMCs. What this sample's cell subset or site label stands for: CD45RA-negative fraction. This clonotype was sampled from a young man in good health. Some clones in this sample may be carry-over from other donors' samples.

CDR3 protein: CASSRAGNEQFF. The DNA sequence reads TGTGCCAGCAGCCGTGCGGGCAATGAGCAGTTCTTC. The chain joins TRBV7-3 to TRBJ2-1; matching of 5 bases hints at TRBD2 as the D gene. The CDR3 runs 12 amino acids, cysteine and phenylalanine included. Only the CDR3 DNA stays, 36 bases, in frame from base 1. Trimming removed 5 bases from V and 6 bases from J, leaving 8 bases between the germline ends. The germline V gene provides CDR1 SGHTA and CDR2 FQGTGA.